Below, 13 T cell receptor beta chains from the same sample are listed, as sequenced in a study of shared clonotypes between healthy human individuals. Assay used: immunoSEQ multiplex PCR; TCRdb lists only in-frame clones, some missing. This sample has around 700,000 clones; more than 70% occur once, and the top ten carry about 2%. The sequenced sample was memory CD4+ T cells sorted from blood. Subset described: CD45RA-negative fraction. Receptors originate from a woman younger than 45 in good health.

The chain recombines TRBV2 with TRBJ2-3, with 7 positions matching TRBD2. The CDR3 consists of 16 residues. Unmatched junction bases numbered 14, after V lost 6 bases and J lost 5 bases. Per germline, CDR1 SNHLY and CDR2 FYNNEI. The CDR3 DNA is TGTGCCAGCAGCGACACTAGCTTGCGGGAGATAGATACGCAGTATTTT. Translated: CASSDTSLREIDTQYF. The full variable domain, its missing parts supplied by reference TRBV2 and TRBJ2-3, is EPEVTQTPSHQVTQMGQEVILRCVPISNHLYFYWYRQILGQKVEFLVSFYNNEISEKSEIFDDQFSVERPDGSNFTLKIRSTKLEDSAMYFCASSDTSLREIDTQYFGPGTRLTVL.

The chain links TRBV6-1 to TRBJ1-5; possibly TRBD1 for D (5 bases). CDR1 is MNHNS, CDR2 SASEGT, per germline. The CDR3 sequence is 12 residues long. V was clipped by 10 bases and J by 4 bases, with 11 bases between them. The CDR3 sequence: CATRGANQPQHF. Written as DNA, the CDR3 is TGTGCCACTCGCGGGGCTAATCAGCCCCAGCATTTT.

This chain joins TRBV18 and TRBJ1-1; 9 nucleotides line up with TRBD1. The CDR3 length is 18 residues. V trimming: 3 bases; J trimming: 1 base; junction bases outside the gene matches: 12. The germline V gene encodes CDR1 KGHSH and CDR2 LQKENI. The DNA for the CDR3 is TGTGCCAGCTCACCTTACGCCCAAATGACAGGGGGGAACACTGAAGCTTTCTTT. It is translated as CASSPYAQMTGGNTEAFF.

The chain combines TRBV10-3 with TRBJ1-1; TRBD1 aligns across 8 bases. This CDR3 comprises 13 residues. Germline CDR1 ENHRY, CDR2 SYGVKD. V shed 10 bases, J shed 2 bases, and the junction held 6 bases outside the gene matches. The CDR3 nucleotides are TGTGCCAACAGGGGGGCCGTCAACACTGAAGCTTTCTTT. Translation: CANRGAVNTEAFF.

This chain connects TRBV28 to TRBJ2-6; D is undetermined. In germline, CDR1 is MDHEN, CDR2 SYDVKM. CDR3 length: 16 residues. Trimming removed 6 bases from V and 3 bases from J, with 15 bases in between. CDR3 nucleotide sequence: TGTGCCAGCAGACACAAATTGGGAAGTGGGGCCAACGTCCTGACTTTC. Translation gives CASRHKLGSGANVLTF.

The gene calls are TRBV5-4 and TRBJ2-2, with TRBD1 identical over 11 bases. The V gene's germline CDR1 is SGHNT and CDR2 YYREEE (reference sequence). V lost 4 bases, J lost 4 bases, and 6 bases stayed unmatched. The CDR3 has 16 residues. CDR3 in DNA: TGTGCCAGCAGCCCATGGACAGGGGGCGGCACCGGGGAGCTGTTTTTT. It specifies CASSPWTGGGTGELFF. The full variable domain, rest sourced from reference TRBV5-4 and TRBJ2-2, is ETGVTQSPTHLIKTRGQQVTLRCSSQSGHNTVSWYQQALGQGPQFIFQYYREEENGRGNFPPRFSGLQFPNYSSELNVNALELDDSALYLCASSPWTGGGTGELFFGEGSRLTVL.

The rearrangement uses TRBV7-8 and TRBJ2-1; D gene ambiguous. The CDR3 covers 18 residues. Trimming took 0 bases from V and 7 from J, leaving 22 bases between them. The V gene's germline CDR1 is SGHVS and CDR2 FQNEAQ. The CDR3 coding sequence is TGTGCCAGCAGCTTAGCGCTGAGAAAGGCGTCAGGTAGGAATGAGCAGTTCTTC. It codes for CASSLALRKASGRNEQFF.

Points on this clone: The same CDR3 also results from other DNA sequences found in this sample. V and J are TRBV10-3 and TRBJ2-3; D ambiguous. The germline V gene has CDR1 ENHRY and CDR2 SYGVKD. The ends were cut back, 3 bases at V and 1 base at J, with 8 bases in the middle. There are 14 residues in the CDR3. The CDR3 region is CAISDRAGTDTQYF. In DNA, the CDR3 is TGTGCCATCAGTGACCGGGCGGGCACAGATACGCAGTATTTT.

The sample holds one count of this clone. The chain recombines TRBV5-6 with TRBJ2-3; D remains ambiguous. Trimming stripped 1 base from V and 0 bases from J, with 9 bases between. CDR1 and CDR2 (germline): SGHDT, YYEEEE. The CDR3 is made up of 15 amino acids. CDR3 sequence (DNA): TGTGCCAGCAGCTTGTCGCCGCAGAGCACAGATACGCAGTATTTT. Protein: CASSLSPQSTDTQYF.

This clone was detected only a few times. This chain connects TRBV10-3 to TRBJ2-3; TRBD1 matches 8 bases. V lost 2 bases to trimming and J lost 0 bases; unmatched junction nucleotides: 10. The CDR3 contains 18 residues. The germline V gene encodes CDR1 ENHRY and CDR2 SYGVKD. The DNA of the CDR3 is TGTGCCATCAGTGAGAGCCCGGGGACAGGTGCGAGCACAGATACGCAGTATTTT. Its protein is CAISESPGTGASTDTQYF.

This chain connects TRBV5-1 to TRBJ2-1, with TRBD2 identical over 7 bases. With V trimmed by 0 bases and J by 7 bases, 4 bases remained unmatched. CDR3 length: 14 amino acids. From germline, CDR1 is SGHRS and CDR2 YFSETQ. The CDR3 nucleotides read TGCGCCAGCAGCTTGGCGCTAGCGGAAAATGAGCAGTTCTTC. Protein sequence: CASSLALAENEQFF.

This sequence joins TRBV21-1 and TRBJ1-5; the D call in the table, TRBD1, was not verified against the DNA. TRBV21-1 is annotated as a pseudogene. There are 18 residues in the CDR3. In nucleotides, the CDR3 is TGTGCCAGCAGCAAAGGGGCGACAGGGAATTCGGGCAATCAGCCCCAGCATTTT. It translates to CASSKGATGNSGNQPQHF.

The CDR3, as DNA: TGTGCCAGCAGCTTAGATCTTGTAGCGGGAGTCGAACAGACCCAGTACTTC. This codes for CASSLDLVAGVEQTQYF. The V call is TRBV11-2, the J call TRBJ2-5, with TRBD2 identical over 9 bases. Germline V gene data show CDR1 as SGHAT and CDR2 as FQNNGV. This CDR3 has 17 residues. V trimming: 0 bases; J trimming: 6 bases; junction bases outside the gene matches: 11.